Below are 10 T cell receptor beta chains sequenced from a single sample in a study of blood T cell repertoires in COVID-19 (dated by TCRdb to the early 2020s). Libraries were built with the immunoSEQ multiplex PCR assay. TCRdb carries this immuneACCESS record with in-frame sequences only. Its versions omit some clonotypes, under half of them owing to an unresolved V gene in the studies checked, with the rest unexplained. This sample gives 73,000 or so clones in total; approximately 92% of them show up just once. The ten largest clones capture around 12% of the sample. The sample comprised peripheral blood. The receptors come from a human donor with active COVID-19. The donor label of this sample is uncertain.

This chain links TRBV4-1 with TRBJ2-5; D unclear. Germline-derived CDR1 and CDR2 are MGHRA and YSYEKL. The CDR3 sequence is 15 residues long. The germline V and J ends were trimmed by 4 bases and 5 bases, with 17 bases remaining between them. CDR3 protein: CASSPPRVGAETQYF. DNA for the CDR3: TGCGCCAGCAGCCCGCCTAGAGTCGGTGCCGAGACCCAGTACTTC.

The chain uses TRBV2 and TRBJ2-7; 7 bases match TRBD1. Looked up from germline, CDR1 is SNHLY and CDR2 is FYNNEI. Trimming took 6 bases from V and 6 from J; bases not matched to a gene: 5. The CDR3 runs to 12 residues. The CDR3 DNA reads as TGTGCCAGCAGCCCCCAGGGGGTCGAGCAGTACTTC. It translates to CASSPQGVEQYF.

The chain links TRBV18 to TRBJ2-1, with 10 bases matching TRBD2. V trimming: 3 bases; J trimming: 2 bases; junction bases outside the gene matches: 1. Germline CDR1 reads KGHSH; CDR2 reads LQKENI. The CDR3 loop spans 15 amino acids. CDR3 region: CASSPGTSAYNEQFF. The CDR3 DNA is TGTGCCAGCTCACCCGGGACTAGCGCCTACAATGAGCAGTTCTTC.

CDR3 coding DNA: TGTGCCAGCAGCGCGGAGGACAGGCTTGGCTCACCCCTCCACTTT. Translating gives CASSAEDRLGSPLHF. The J gene is TRBJ1-6, the V gene TRBV9; 7 nucleotides line up with TRBD1. Looked up from germline, CDR1 is SGDLS and CDR2 is YYNGEE. The V and J ends lost 3 bases and 10 bases, in that order; junction bases with no gene match: 10. The CDR3 has 15 amino acids.

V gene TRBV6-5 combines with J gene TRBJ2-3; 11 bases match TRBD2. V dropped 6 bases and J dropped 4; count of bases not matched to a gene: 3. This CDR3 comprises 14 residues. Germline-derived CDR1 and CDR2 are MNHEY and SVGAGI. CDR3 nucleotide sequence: TGTGCCAGCAGGGAGGGACTAGCGGCAGATACGCAGTATTTT. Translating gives CASREGLAADTQYF.

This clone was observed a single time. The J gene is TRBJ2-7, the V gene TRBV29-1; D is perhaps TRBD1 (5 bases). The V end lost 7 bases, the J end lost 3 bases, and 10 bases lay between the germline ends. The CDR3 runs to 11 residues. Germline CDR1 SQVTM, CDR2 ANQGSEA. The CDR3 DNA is TGCAGCGCATCGCAGGGCTACGAGCAGTACTTC. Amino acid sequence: CSASQGYEQYF.

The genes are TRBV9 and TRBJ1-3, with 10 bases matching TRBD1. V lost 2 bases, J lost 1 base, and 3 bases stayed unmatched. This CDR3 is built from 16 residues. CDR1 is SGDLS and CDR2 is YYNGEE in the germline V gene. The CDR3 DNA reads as TGTGCCAGCAGCGTCGGGACAGGGGCGTCTGGAAACACCATATATTTT. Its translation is CASSVGTGASGNTIYF.

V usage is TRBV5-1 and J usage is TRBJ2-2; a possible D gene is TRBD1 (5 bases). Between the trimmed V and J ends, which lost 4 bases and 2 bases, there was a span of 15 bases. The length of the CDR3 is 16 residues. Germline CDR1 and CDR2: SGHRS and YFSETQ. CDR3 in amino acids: CASSEVLGRNTGELFF. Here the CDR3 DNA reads TGCGCCAGCAGCGAGGTCCTGGGGCGCAACACCGGGGAGCTGTTTTTT.

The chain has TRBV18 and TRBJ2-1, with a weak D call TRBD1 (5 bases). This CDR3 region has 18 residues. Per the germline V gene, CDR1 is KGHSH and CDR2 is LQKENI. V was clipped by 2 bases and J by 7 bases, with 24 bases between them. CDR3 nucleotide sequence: TGTGCCAGCTCACCAACCAATTTCAGGGTAGGTGTCGATAATGAGCAGTTCTTC. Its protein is CASSPTNFRVGVDNEQFF.

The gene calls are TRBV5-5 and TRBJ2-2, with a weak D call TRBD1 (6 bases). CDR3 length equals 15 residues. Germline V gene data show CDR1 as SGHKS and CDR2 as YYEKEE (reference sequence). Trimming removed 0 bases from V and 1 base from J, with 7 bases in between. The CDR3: CASSLEGGNTGELFF. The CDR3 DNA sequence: TGTGCCAGCAGCTTGGAAGGGGGGAACACCGGGGAGCTGTTTTTT.